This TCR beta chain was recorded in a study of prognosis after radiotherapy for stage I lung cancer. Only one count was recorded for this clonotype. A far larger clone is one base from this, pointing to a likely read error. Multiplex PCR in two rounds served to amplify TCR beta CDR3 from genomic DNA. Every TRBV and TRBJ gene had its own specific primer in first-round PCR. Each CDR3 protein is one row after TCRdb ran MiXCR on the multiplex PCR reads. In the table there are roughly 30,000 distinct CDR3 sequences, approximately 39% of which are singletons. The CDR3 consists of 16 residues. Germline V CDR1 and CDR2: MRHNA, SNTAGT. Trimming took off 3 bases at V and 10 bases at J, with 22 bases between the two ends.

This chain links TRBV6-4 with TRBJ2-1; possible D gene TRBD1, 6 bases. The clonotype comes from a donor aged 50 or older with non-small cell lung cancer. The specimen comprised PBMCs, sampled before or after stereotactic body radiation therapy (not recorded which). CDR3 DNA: TGTGCCAGCAGTGAACTGCCGGTACAGGGCACGGGGGAGCAGTTCTTC. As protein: CASSELPVQGTGEQFF.